This TCR beta chain was documented in a study of blood T cell repertoires in COVID-19. Study details: From the United States, Italy and Spain came samples of acute and convalescent COVID-19. The analysed material was cDNA or gDNA that came from T cells, B-cell-depleted T cells, or PBMCs.

The CDR3 spans 15 residues. V lost 7 bases and J lost 5, with 18 bases in between. In germline, CDR1 is LNHDA, CDR2 SQIVND (reference sequence). Per the study methods: How many nucleated cells were present was estimated from reference gene primer amplification. Using immunoSEQ multiplex PCR, the repertoire was profiled, and TCRdb retains in-frame clones only, with some absent. Clone size and the V and J calls come from that table; the DNA yielded D and trimming. The data show around 150,000 clones, less than 85% seen once. Sequencing was done on a sample of peripheral blood. The clonotype was recovered from a woman older than 75 in a cohort sampled during active or convalescent COVID-19. This rearrangement joins TRBV19 to TRBJ1-5, with a possible D match to TRBD1 (6 bases). CDR3 in DNA: TGTGCCAGTATAGGCCCCAGGACAGCGCATCAGCCCCAGCATTTT. Residues: CASIGPRTAHQPQHF.